These 15 T cell receptor beta chains originate from one sample sequenced in a study of technical replicates of blood from several donors. Data came from immunoSEQ multiplex PCR; TCRdb stores just in-frame clones and leaves some out. The sample has roughly 59,000 clones, approximately 86% seen once. The sample consisted of PBMCs. These receptors originate from a human donor in good health. Some clones in this sample may be carry-over from other donors' samples.

The chain is built from TRBV10-3 and TRBJ2-3; D is perhaps TRBD1 (6 bases). Germline assignment: CDR1 ENHRY and CDR2 SYGVKD. The CDR3 has 14 amino acids. V shed 6 bases and J shed 0 bases, with 10 bases lying between them. CDR3 sequence: CAISGTTSTDTQYF. In nucleotides, the CDR3 is TGTGCCATCAGCGGGACAACCAGCACAGATACGCAGTATTTT.

The chain employs TRBV5-1 and TRBJ2-3, with TRBD1 matching 7 bases. CDR1 is SGHRS, CDR2 YFSETQ, per germline. The V segment lost 3 bases and the J segment 2 bases; nucleotides outside the gene matches: 6. CDR3 size: 15 residues. The CDR3 spells CASSSQGKTTDTQYF. CDR3 sequence (DNA): TGCGCCAGCAGCTCACAGGGGAAGACCACAGATACGCAGTATTTT. The entire variable domain, with the rest obtained from reference TRBV5-1 and TRBJ2-3, is as follows: KAGVTQTPRYLIKTRGQQVTLSCSPISGHRSVSWYQQTPGQGLQFLFEYFSETQRNKGNFPGRFSGRQFSNSRSEMNVSTLELGDSALYLCASSSQGKTTDTQYFGPGTRLTVL.

This sequence joins TRBV19 and TRBJ1-1, with 10 positions matching TRBD1. Germline CDR1 reads LNHDA; CDR2 reads SQIVND (reference sequence). The CDR3 totals 15 residues. J was trimmed by 2 bases and V by 5 bases; bases with no gene match: 5. The CDR3 is CASSLRQGANTEAFF. The DNA of the CDR3 is TGTGCCAGTAGTCTTCGACAGGGGGCTAACACTGAAGCTTTCTTT.

This chain joins TRBV29-1 and TRBJ2-5; the D gene is possibly TRBD2 (6 bases). This CDR3 region has 15 residues. V lost 0 bases to trimming and J lost 7 bases, with 18 bases between them. Germline lookup yields CDR1 SQVTM and CDR2 ANQGSEA. The CDR3 nucleotides are TGCAGCGTTGAAGAGGCCACTGTTCTGGGGGGGACCCAGTACTTC. Translated: CSVEEATVLGGTQYF.

The gene calls are TRBV6-1 and TRBJ2-5; 8 bases fit TRBD1. CDR3 size: 16 residues. The V gene end was trimmed by 3 bases and the J gene end by 5 bases; junction bases not matched to a gene: 11. Germline V gene data show CDR1 as MNHNS and CDR2 as SASEGT. The CDR3 loop reads CASSDWTGPTSETQYF. CDR3 DNA: TGTGCCAGCAGTGACTGGACAGGGCCCACCAGTGAGACCCAGTACTTC.

This clone has just a few counts. The rearrangement links TRBV6-1 to TRBJ2-6; a possible D gene is TRBD2 (6 bases). This CDR3 has 17 amino acids. Trimming shortened V by 3 bases and J by 0 bases, and 12 bases separated the two germline ends. Germline V CDR1 and CDR2: MNHNS, SASEGT. The CDR3 protein is CASSDRLVLSGANVLTF. The CDR3 coding sequence is TGTGCCAGCAGTGACCGACTAGTCCTCTCTGGGGCCAACGTCCTGACTTTC.

This chain joins TRBV30 and TRBJ2-7, with 9 positions matching TRBD1. After removal of 2 bases from V and 1 base from J, the junction contained 3 bases not matched to a gene. Germline V CDR1 and CDR2: GTSNPN, SVGIG (reference sequence). This CDR3 region has 14 residues. As DNA, the CDR3 is TGTGCCTGGAGTAGGGGGACAGGGTCCTACGAGCAGTACTTC. Translated, it gives CAWSRGTGSYEQYF.

The genes are TRBV5-1 and TRBJ1-5; TRBD1 matches at 7 bases. Germline V lookup: CDR1 SGHRS, CDR2 YFSETQ. There are 15 residues in the CDR3. Trimming cost V 0 bases and J 7 bases; bases outside gene matches: 7. The CDR3 here is CASSLGPGQLQPQHF. The CDR3 coding sequence is TGCGCCAGCAGCTTGGGGCCGGGACAGCTCCAGCCCCAGCATTTT.

This chain connects TRBV9 to TRBJ2-7; 8 bases fit TRBD2. This CDR3 region has 13 residues. Germline CDR1 reads SGDLS; CDR2 reads YYNGEE. V shed 4 bases, J shed 6 bases, and the junction held 6 bases outside the gene matches. The CDR3 is CASSLTGGAEQYF. The CDR3 nucleotides read TGTGCCAGCAGCTTGACGGGAGGGGCCGAGCAGTACTTC.

The rearrangement links TRBV27 to TRBJ2-7; 9 bases map to TRBD2. CDR1 MNHEY and CDR2 SMNVEV come from the germline V gene (reference sequence). J gave up 6 bases and V 3 bases, and 9 bases lay outside the gene matches. The CDR3 runs 15 residues. Here the CDR3 DNA reads TGTGCCAGCAGTTTGACCGGGACTAGCCGTATCGAGCAGTACTTC. Protein: CASSLTGTSRIEQYF.

The chain links TRBV6-5 to TRBJ2-7; weak D call: TRBD1 (6 bases). The germline V gene encodes CDR1 MNHEY and CDR2 SVGAGI. This CDR3 contains 14 residues. V dropped 9 bases and J dropped 0 bases, with 15 bases sitting between them. The CDR3 is CARPGQPSSYEQYF. The CDR3 region has the DNA TGTGCCAGGCCCGGACAGCCGAGCTCCTACGAGCAGTACTTC.

This clone was recorded once. V and J are TRBV5-1 and TRBJ2-1, with TRBD1 identical over 8 bases. The J segment lost 2 bases and the V segment lost 2 bases, leaving 3 bases of the junction unmatched. Germline V gene data show CDR1 as SGHRS and CDR2 as YFSETQ. The CDR3 contains 15 residues. CDR3 residues: CASSFGTGAYNEQFF. The DNA for the CDR3 is TGCGCCAGCAGCTTCGGGACAGGAGCCTACAATGAGCAGTTCTTC.

The J gene is TRBJ2-2, the V gene TRBV30, with unresolved D. The germline CDR1 and CDR2 sequences are GTSNPN and SVGIG (reference sequence). V was trimmed by 2 bases and J by 1 base, leaving 14 bases between them. There are 16 residues in the CDR3. The DNA for the CDR3 is TGTGCCTGGAGTCATCTTTTTGGCAGGAACACCGGGGAGCTGTTTTTT. Its translation is CAWSHLFGRNTGELFF.

The chain uses TRBV6-5 and TRBJ1-1, with D possibly TRBD1 on 5 matching bases. The V end was cut by 5 bases, the J end by 1 base, with 14 bases between. The CDR3 length is 15 residues. Germline CDR1 and CDR2: MNHEY and SVGAGI. The CDR3 sequence is CASSQGRTGNTEAFF. Written as DNA, the CDR3 is TGTGCCAGCAGTCAGGGCCGGACGGGGAACACTGAAGCTTTCTTT.

The genes are TRBV4-3 and TRBJ2-1; 7 bases map to TRBD2. There are 16 residues in the CDR3. V shed 4 bases and J 1 base; nucleotides not matched to a gene: 7. The germline V gene has CDR1 LGHNA and CDR2 YSLEER. The CDR3, as DNA: TGCGCCAGCAGCCCTACTACTAGCGAATCCTACAATGAGCAGTTCTTC. This sequence encodes CASSPTTSESYNEQFF.